Presented here are 13 T cell receptor beta chains from one specimen sequenced in a study of blood T cell repertoires in COVID-19. Produced via immunoSEQ multiplex PCR; TCRdb's table is partial and in-frame only. The sample holds more than 200,000 clones, 75% to 90% seen once. Sequences were obtained from PBMCs or T cells enriched from blood (not recorded which). Receptors were obtained from a woman aged 30 to 39 who had recovered from COVID-19.

The rearrangement joins TRBV19 to TRBJ2-1; 11 nucleotides align to TRBD2. Looked up from germline, CDR1 is LNHDA and CDR2 is SQIVND (reference sequence). J gave up 3 bases and V 6 bases, and 7 bases lay outside the gene matches. The CDR3 length is 16 residues. This chain's CDR3 is CASSTSGSDFYNEQFF. CDR3 sequence (DNA): TGTGCCAGTAGCACTAGCGGGAGTGATTTCTACAATGAGCAGTTCTTC.

The chain uses TRBV7-2 and TRBJ1-1, with 8 bases identical to TRBD1. This CDR3 is 16 amino acids long. The germline V gene has CDR1 SGHTA and CDR2 FQGNSA. The V segment lost 5 bases and the J segment 1 base; nucleotides outside the gene matches: 9. CDR3 protein: CASSPPTGGGNTEAFF. In DNA form, the CDR3 reads TGTGCCAGCAGCCCTCCAACAGGGGGGGGGAACACTGAAGCTTTCTTT.

The V and J genes are TRBV25-1 and TRBJ1-2; unclear D gene. The V gene's germline CDR1 is MGHDK and CDR2 SYGVNS. This CDR3 has 14 amino acids. V dropped 2 bases and J dropped 8 bases, with 15 bases sitting between them. The DNA for the CDR3 is TGTGCCAGCAGTGAAGGAGACGGACTTAAGGGCTACACCTTC. Its protein is CASSEGDGLKGYTF.

The chain carries TRBV4-3 and TRBJ1-2, with 11 bases matching TRBD1. The CDR3 extends over 14 amino acids. Trimming cost V 4 bases and J 5 bases; bases outside gene matches: 3. Germline V lookup: CDR1 LGHNA, CDR2 YSLEER. CDR3: CASSPGQGAYGYTF. The CDR3, as DNA: TGCGCCAGCAGCCCTGGACAGGGGGCGTATGGCTACACCTTC.

This chain uses TRBV11-2 with TRBJ2-7, with 11 bases lining up with TRBD2. The CDR3 totals 15 residues. V was clipped by 5 bases and J by 4 bases; unmatched bases: 7. Germline CDR1 and CDR2: SGHAT and FQNNGV. CDR3 region: CASSLGLAEIYEQYF. The CDR3 region has the DNA TGTGCCAGCAGCCTGGGACTAGCGGAGATATACGAGCAGTACTTC.

The rearrangement links TRBV4-1 to TRBJ1-5; D not resolved. Germline-derived CDR1 and CDR2 are MGHRA and YSYEKL. The CDR3 runs to 15 residues. The V end was cut by 3 bases, the J end by 6 bases, with 15 bases between. The CDR3 bases are TGCGCCAGCAGCCAGAGGGTCGGCGGATTTCAGCCCCAGCATTTT. Protein: CASSQRVGGFQPQHF.

J is TRBJ1-1 and V is TRBV5-1; tentatively, D is TRBD1 (6 bases). This CDR3 is built from 14 residues. V was shortened by 5 bases and J by 0 bases, with 11 bases between the two germline ends. The V gene's germline CDR1 is SGHRS and CDR2 YFSETQ. Here the CDR3 reads CASSPDSMNTEAFF. Written as DNA, the CDR3 is TGCGCCAGCAGTCCGGACAGTATGAACACTGAAGCTTTCTTT.

The chain uses TRBV7-3 and TRBJ1-2; D call uncertain. CDR3 length: 13 amino acids. The V gene lost 3 bases and the J gene lost 6 bases, with 11 bases spanning the gap. Germline values: CDR1 SGHTA, CDR2 FQGTGA. In DNA form, the CDR3 reads TGTGCCAGCAGCTTGGGTACTCTAGATGGCTACACCTTC. This gives the protein CASSLGTLDGYTF.

V usage is TRBV28 and J usage is TRBJ1-2; unclear D gene. Trimming pared 2 bases from V and 1 base from J, leaving 8 bases between. Germline-derived CDR1 and CDR2 are MDHEN and SYDVKM. This CDR3 region has 14 residues. CDR3 sequence: CASSLTSYNYGYTF. The CDR3 DNA reads TGTGCCAGCAGTTTAACTTCCTATAACTATGGCTACACCTTC.

The chain recombines TRBV5-3 with TRBJ1-5; the D gene is possibly TRBD1 (5 bases). TRBV5-3 carries the ORF label, with uncertain function. The CDR3 contains 21 residues. V lost 3 bases, J lost 5 bases, and 33 bases lay in between. This chain's CDR3 is CARSWFDWGSFPGAGYQPQHF. In DNA, the CDR3 is TGTGCCAGAAGCTGGTTCGATTGGGGAAGTTTCCCGGGCGCAGGGTATCAGCCCCAGCATTTT.

The chain carries TRBV5-1 and TRBJ1-6; possibly TRBD1 for D (5 bases). V was trimmed by 0 bases and J by 0 bases, leaving 13 bases between them. Germline CDR1 SGHRS, CDR2 YFSETQ. The CDR3 is made up of 18 amino acids. DNA of the CDR3: TGCGCCAGCAGCTTGGCCCCTGGGGGGAGCTCCTATAATTCACCCCTCCACTTT. Its translation is CASSLAPGGSSYNSPLHF.

The rearrangement uses TRBV5-1 and TRBJ2-1; TRBD2 aligns across 8 bases. Germline V CDR1 and CDR2: SGHRS, YFSETQ. This CDR3 has 18 amino acids. Unmatched junction bases numbered 16, after V lost 0 bases and J lost 8 bases. The chain's CDR3 is CASSLAVIAGKVIDEQFF. CDR3 DNA sequence: TGCGCCAGCAGCTTGGCTGTTATAGCGGGGAAGGTAATCGATGAGCAGTTCTTC.

This clone occurred once. This clone may be a read error of a much larger clone one base away. V gene TRBV5-1 combines with J gene TRBJ2-7, with 9 bases identical to TRBD1. The CDR3 is 15 amino acids. CDR1 and CDR2 (germline): SGHRS, YFSETQ. V was pared by 3 bases and J by 5 bases, with 9 bases of the junction left unmatched. The CDR3 protein is CASSSRTGDSDEQYF. Here the CDR3 DNA reads TGCGCCAGCAGCTCCCGGACAGGGGATAGCGACGAGCAGTACTTC.